What follows are 17 T cell receptor beta chains derived from one specimen sequenced in a study of memory CD4+ T cells and cytomegalovirus serostatus. The sort gate was single viable CD3+CD4+CD8-CD45RO+ cells for memory CD4+ T cells. Produced via immunoSEQ multiplex PCR; TCRdb's table is partial and in-frame only. This sample yields roughly 84,000 clones, of which less than 90% are seen a single time; less than 0.85% belongs to the top ten. Sequencing used memory CD4+ T cells from blood. These receptors all stem from an adult in good health and CMV-seronegative.

This clone was seen once. The V and J genes are TRBV6-5 and TRBJ1-4; D is perhaps TRBD1 (6 bases). The germline V gene has CDR1 MNHEY and CDR2 SVGAGI. The CDR3 consists of 14 residues. V was clipped by 6 bases and J by 5 bases, with 13 bases between them. The CDR3 bases are TGTGCCAGCAGCCCCCGGGGGGCGAATGAAAAACTGTTTTTT. Its translation is CASSPRGANEKLFF.

This clone has only one observation. This chain links TRBV4-2 with TRBJ2-5; D unresolved. Trimming left V 0 bases short and J 3 bases short, with 8 bases between. Germline V gene lookup returns CDR1 LGHNA and CDR2 YNFKEQ. This CDR3 has 14 amino acids. This chain's CDR3 is CASSQEGWEETQYF. For the CDR3, the DNA is TGTGCCAGCAGCCAAGAAGGTTGGGAAGAGACCCAGTACTTC.

The chain links TRBV4-1 to TRBJ2-1; maybe TRBD1 (6 bases). This CDR3 contains 15 residues. Germline CDR1 is MGHRA and CDR2 is YSYEKL. V was trimmed by 2 bases and J by 0 bases, leaving 8 bases between them. CDR3 sequence: CASSQKGDSYNEQFF. DNA of the CDR3: TGCGCCAGCAGCCAAAAGGGGGACTCCTACAATGAGCAGTTCTTC.

This clone was seen a handful of times. The CDR3 nucleotides read TGTGCCTGGAGAAGCAGTTTGAACACTGAAGCTTTCTTT. It specifies CAWRSSLNTEAFF. The chain joins TRBV30 to TRBJ1-1; D remains ambiguous. CDR1 is GTSNPN and CDR2 is SVGIG in the germline V gene (reference sequence). The length of the CDR3 is 13 residues. V dropped 3 bases and J dropped 0 bases, with 8 bases sitting between them.

The rearrangement joins TRBV15 to TRBJ1-3; D gene ambiguous. CDR3 length: 15 amino acids. The germline CDR1 and CDR2 sequences are LNHNV and YYDKDF (reference sequence). V gave up 0 bases and J gave up 2 bases, with 8 bases separating them. The CDR3 protein is CATSRERFPGNTIYF. The CDR3 nucleotides read TGTGCCACCAGCAGAGAGCGGTTTCCTGGAAACACCATATATTTT.

This clone was detected once. The CDR3 sequence: CAISETSGGSYEQYF. The CDR3 DNA reads as TGTGCCATCAGTGAGACCAGCGGGGGCTCCTACGAGCAGTACTTC. The chain couples TRBV10-3 to TRBJ2-7; 8 bases agree with TRBD2. Germline trimming cut 2 bases from V and 0 bases from J; bases unmatched to any gene: 3. Germline CDR1 ENHRY, CDR2 SYGVKD. CDR3 length equals 15 residues.

The gene calls are TRBV4-3 and TRBJ2-5, with D possibly TRBD1 on 5 matching bases. The CDR3 covers 13 residues. Germline-derived CDR1 and CDR2 are LGHNA and YSLEER. The germline V and J ends were trimmed by 8 bases and 5 bases, with 15 bases remaining between them. CDR3: CASSTQPGETQYF. CDR3 DNA: TGCGCCAGCTCCACACAGCCAGGGGAGACCCAGTACTTC.

This chain joins TRBV28 and TRBJ1-3; TRBD1 is a possible D gene (6 bases). V gave up 6 bases and J gave up 4 bases, with 19 bases separating them. Germline values: CDR1 MDHEN, CDR2 SYDVKM. This CDR3 contains 16 residues. The CDR3 here is CASSSPNTGRGNTIYF. The CDR3 DNA sequence: TGTGCCAGCAGCTCGCCAAACACAGGGCGAGGAAACACCATATATTTT.

The J gene is TRBJ2-5, the V gene TRBV7-2; 9 nucleotides match TRBD2. Germline trimming cut 0 bases from V and 5 bases from J; bases unmatched to any gene: 7. Germline V gene data show CDR1 as SGHTA and CDR2 as FQGNSA. There are 16 residues in the CDR3. CDR3 amino acids: CASSLARLAGWETQYF. The CDR3 DNA sequence: TGTGCCAGCAGCTTAGCAAGGCTAGCGGGGTGGGAGACCCAGTACTTC.

This clone has just one count. The V gene is TRBV7-2, the J gene TRBJ1-6, with TRBD1 as a possible D gene (5 bases). V was shortened by 3 bases and J by 7 bases, with 13 bases between the two germline ends. CDR1 and CDR2 (germline): SGHTA, FQGNSA. The CDR3 sequence is 15 residues long. CDR3 DNA sequence: TGTGCCAGCAGCTTCCAGGGTCCTTCCAATTCACCCCTCCACTTT. It encodes CASSFQGPSNSPLHF.

The V gene is TRBV6-1, the J gene TRBJ2-7, with TRBD1 matching 7 bases. The CDR3 loop spans 14 amino acids. From germline, CDR1 is MNHNS and CDR2 SASEGT. The ends lost 1 base at V and 4 bases at J; junction bases unmatched: 4. The CDR3 DNA reads TGTGCCAGCAGTGAAGGTGGGACAGATTACGAGCAGTACTTC. Protein: CASSEGGTDYEQYF.

The rearrangement joins TRBV7-8 to TRBJ1-5, with D unresolved. Looked up from germline, CDR1 is SGHVS and CDR2 is FQNEAQ. The CDR3 loop spans 15 amino acids. Deletions cut 4 bases from V and 5 bases from J, with 15 bases between. CDR3 coding DNA: TGTGCCAGCAGCTCGACTCCGGCCGTTGATCAGCCCCAGCATTTT. It specifies CASSSTPAVDQPQHF. Filled out from reference TRBV7-8 and TRBJ1-5, the complete variable domain reads GAGVSQSPRYKVAKRGQDVALRCDPISGHVSLFWYQQALGQGPEFLTYFQNEAQLDKSGLPSDRFFAERPEGSVSTLKIQRTQQEDSAVYLCASSSTPAVDQPQHFGDGTRLSIL.

There are a few counts of this clone. This rearrangement joins TRBV19 to TRBJ1-5; D remains unclear. CDR3 length equals 13 residues. The ends were cut back, 5 bases at V and 3 bases at J, with 8 bases in the middle. Germline assignment: CDR1 LNHDA and CDR2 SQIVND (reference sequence). In DNA form, the CDR3 reads TGTGCCAGTAGTCCCGCCTACAATCAGCCCCAGCATTTT. Protein product: CASSPAYNQPQHF. Full variable domain (outside the CDR3, taken from reference TRBV19 and TRBJ1-5): DGGITQSPKYLFRKEGQNVTLSCEQNLNHDAMYWYRQDPGQGLRLIYYSQIVNDFQKGDIAEGYSVSREKKESFPLTVTSAQKNPTAFYLCASSPAYNQPQHFGDGTRLSIL.

J is TRBJ2-7 and V is TRBV28; D tentatively fits TRBD1 or TRBD2 (6 bases each). Trimming removed 2 bases at V and 3 bases at J, with 41 bases between. Germline V gives CDR1 MDHEN, CDR2 SYDVKM. The CDR3 sequence is 24 residues long. The CDR3: CASSLGPGGIGKGVKRSGGYEQYF. CDR3 in DNA: TGTGCCAGCAGTTTAGGACCCGGGGGAATCGGGAAGGGGGTTAAAAGGTCAGGTGGCTACGAGCAGTACTTC.

The J gene is TRBJ1-1, the V gene TRBV18, with D perhaps matching TRBD1 (6 bases). The CDR3 sequence is 14 residues long. CDR1 KGHSH and CDR2 LQKENI come from the germline V gene. The V end lost 6 bases, the J end lost 0 bases, and 11 bases lay between the germline ends. The CDR3 loop reads CASSTGQLNTEAFF. CDR3 bases: TGTGCCAGCTCCACGGGACAACTGAACACTGAAGCTTTCTTT.

The chain combines TRBV5-4 with TRBJ1-2; no definite D call. Deletions cut 0 bases from V and 7 bases from J, with 10 bases between. Per germline, CDR1 SGHNT and CDR2 YYREEE (reference sequence). The CDR3 covers 13 residues. CDR3 coding DNA: TGTGCCAGCAGCTTGGGGCCGGCCCGTGGCTACACCTTC. Encoded protein: CASSLGPARGYTF.

The chain employs TRBV11-2 and TRBJ1-3; no clear D gene. Trimming took off 3 bases at V and 0 bases at J, with 9 bases between the two ends. The CDR3 consists of 15 residues. The germline CDR1 and CDR2 sequences are SGHAT and FQNNGV. CDR3 DNA: TGTGCCAGCAGCTTTTCAGCCGGCTCTGGAAACACCATATATTTT. Translated: CASSFSAGSGNTIYF. The full variable domain, completed using reference TRBV11-2 and TRBJ1-3, is EAGVAQSPRYKIIEKRQSVAFWCNPISGHATLYWYQQILGQGPKLLIQFQNNGVVDDSQLPKDRFSAERLKGVDSTLKIQPAKLEDSAVYLCASSFSAGSGNTIYFGEGSWLTVV.